The text below deals with one T cell receptor (beta chain). Germline CDR1 is KGHSH and CDR2 is LQKENI. V shed 3 bases, J shed 1 base, and the junction held 2 bases outside the gene matches. This CDR3 is built from 14 residues. The sample originates from a study of cytomegalovirus exposure and HLA in healthy donors. TCRdb's table, derived via immunoSEQ multiplex PCR, lists solely in-frame clones and lacks some. The sample includes roughly 45,000 clones, roughly 90% of them seen just once. This rearrangement joins TRBV18 to TRBJ2-7; 8 bases map to TRBD2. The material sequenced was PBMCs. The receptor comes from a man aged 18 to 30 in good health and CMV-seronegative. The CDR3 region is CASSPSGKSYEQYF. The CDR3 DNA is TGTGCCAGCTCACCTAGCGGGAAGTCCTACGAGCAGTACTTC.